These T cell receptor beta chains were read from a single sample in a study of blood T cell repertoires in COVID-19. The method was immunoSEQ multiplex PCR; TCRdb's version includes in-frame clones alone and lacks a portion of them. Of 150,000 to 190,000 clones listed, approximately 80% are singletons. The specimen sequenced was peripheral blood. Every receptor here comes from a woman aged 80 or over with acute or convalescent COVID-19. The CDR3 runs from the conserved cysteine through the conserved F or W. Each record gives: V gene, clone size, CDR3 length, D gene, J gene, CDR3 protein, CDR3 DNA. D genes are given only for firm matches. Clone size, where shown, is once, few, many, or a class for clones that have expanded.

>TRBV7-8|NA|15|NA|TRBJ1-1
CASSRMGAMNTEAFF
TGTGCCAGCAGCCGGATGGGAGCTATGAACACTGAAGCTTTCTTT
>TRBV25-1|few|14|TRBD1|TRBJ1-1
CASSHDRGFTEAFF
TGTGCCAGCAGTCATGACAGGGGGTTTACTGAAGCTTTCTTT
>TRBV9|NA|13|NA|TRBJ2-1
CASSGLENNEQFF
TGTGCCAGCAGCGGACTAGAAAACAATGAGCAGTTCTTC
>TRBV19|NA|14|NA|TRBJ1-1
CASSIGAMNTEAFF
TGTGCCAGTAGTATAGGGGCGATGAACACTGAAGCTTTCTTT
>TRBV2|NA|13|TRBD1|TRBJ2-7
CASSVDRAGEQYF
TGTGCCAGCAGTGTCGACAGGGCGGGCGAGCAGTACTTC
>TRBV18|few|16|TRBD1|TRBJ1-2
CASSPGGQETSYGYTF
TGTGCCAGCTCACCGGGGGGACAGGAGACCTCCTATGGCTACACCTTC
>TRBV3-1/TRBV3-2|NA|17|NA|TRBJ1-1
CASSQKSRGVRDTEAFF
TGTGCCAGCAGCCAAAAATCGCGGGGGGTGAGGGACACTGAAGCTTTCTTT
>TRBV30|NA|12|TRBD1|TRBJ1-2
CAWRTGGNGYTF
TGTGCCTGGAGGACAGGGGGTAATGGCTACACCTTC
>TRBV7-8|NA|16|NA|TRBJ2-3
CASSLAHQRSPDTQYF
TGTGCCAGCAGCTTAGCTCATCAACGGTCTCCAGATACGCAGTATTTT
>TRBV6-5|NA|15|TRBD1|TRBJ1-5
CASITQGAGRQPQHF
TGTGCCAGCATCACTCAGGGGGCAGGGCGACAGCCCCAGCATTTT
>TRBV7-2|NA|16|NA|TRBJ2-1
CASSLRRRSSYNEQFF
TGTGCCAGCAGCTTACGGAGGCGGAGCTCCTACAATGAGCAGTTCTTC
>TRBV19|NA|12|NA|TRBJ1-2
CASSLTGSSYTF
TGTGCCAGTAGTCTCACAGGTTCTAGCTACACCTTC
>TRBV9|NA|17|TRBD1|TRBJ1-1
CASSSLGTGDLNTEAFF
TGTGCCAGCAGCTCACTTGGGACAGGGGACTTGAACACTGAAGCTTTCTTT
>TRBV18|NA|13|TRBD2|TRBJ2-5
CASSPGLEETQYF
TGTGCCAGCTCACCAGGACTAGAGGAGACCCAGTACTTC
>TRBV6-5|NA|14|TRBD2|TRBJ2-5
CASSQGLAEETQYF
TGTGCCAGCAGTCAGGGACTAGCGGAAGAGACCCAGTACTTC
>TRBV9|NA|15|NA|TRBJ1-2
CASSPGHLGNYGYTF
TGTGCCAGCAGCCCGGGACATCTGGGGAACTATGGCTACACCTTC
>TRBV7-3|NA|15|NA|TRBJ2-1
CASSLLLASYNEQFF
TGTGCCAGCAGCTTACTGCTAGCCTCCTACAATGAGCAGTTCTTC
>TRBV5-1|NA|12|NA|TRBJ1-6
CASRDSNSPLHF
TGCGCCAGCAGAGACAGTAATTCACCCCTCCACTTT
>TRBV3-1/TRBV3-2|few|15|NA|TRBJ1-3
CASSQGTRFGNTIYF
TGTGCCAGCAGCCAAGGTACCAGGTTCGGAAACACCATATATTTT
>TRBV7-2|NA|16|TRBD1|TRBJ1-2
CASSSGQGLGSYGYTF
TGTGCCAGCAGCTCGGGACAGGGCCTTGGATCCTATGGCTACACCTTC
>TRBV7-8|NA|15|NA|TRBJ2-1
CASSSSGGPYNEQFF
TGTGCCAGCAGCTCCTCGGGGGGCCCCTACAATGAGCAGTTCTTC
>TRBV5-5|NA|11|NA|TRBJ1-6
CASSLGPGVHF
TGTGCCAGCAGCTTGGGGCCCGGAGTCCACTTT
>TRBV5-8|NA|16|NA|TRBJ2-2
CASSRRLIANTGELFF
TGTGCCAGCAGCCGCCGATTGATAGCGAACACCGGGGAGCTGTTTTTT
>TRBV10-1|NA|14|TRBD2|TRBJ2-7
CASSETGAGHEQYF
TGCGCCAGCAGTGAGACGGGAGCGGGGCACGAGCAGTACTTC
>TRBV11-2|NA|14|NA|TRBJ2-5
CASSLGTVQETQYF
TGTGCCAGCAGCTTAGGGACAGTCCAAGAGACCCAGTACTTC